These T cell receptor beta chains were read from a single sample in a study of T cell changes during pregnancy in multiple sclerosis. The assay was immunoSEQ multiplex PCR, and TCRdb's table has in-frame clones only and misses some. The top ten clones hold approximately 2.5% of a sample with about 80,000 clones, about 91% of them seen once. The source was peripheral blood, collected before pregnancy. The origin of the receptors is a female donor with multiple sclerosis, enrolled in a pregnancy study. The CDR3 runs from the conserved cysteine through the conserved F or W. Each record gives: D gene, V gene, clone size, J gene, CDR3 protein, CDR3 DNA. A D gene is named only where the DNA matches it firmly. Rows may omit the clone size; those that give it use once, few, many or a size class.

D: -
V: TRBV25-1
size: once
J: TRBJ1-1
CDR3: CASSPRGKNTEAFF
DNA: TGTGCCAGCAGCCCCCGAGGGAAGAACACTGAAGCTTTCTTT

D: -
V: TRBV6-1
size: -
J: TRBJ2-1
CDR3: CASSEYGGISYNEQFF
DNA: TGTGCCAGCAGTGAATATGGCGGGATCTCCTACAATGAGCAGTTCTTC

D: TRBD1
V: TRBV5-8
size: once
J: TRBJ2-1
CDR3: CASSPYRQGYNEQFF
DNA: TGTGCCAGCAGCCCCTACCGACAGGGCTACAATGAGCAGTTCTTC

D: -
V: TRBV5-1
size: -
J: TRBJ2-7
CDR3: CASSLFPDSYEQYF
DNA: TGCGCCAGCAGCTTGTTCCCCGACAGTTACGAGCAGTACTTC

D: TRBD2
V: TRBV7-7
size: -
J: TRBJ2-5
CDR3: CASSIGLAGVETQYF
DNA: TGTGCTAGCAGCATCGGACTAGCGGGAGTGGAGACCCAGTACTTC

D: TRBD2
V: TRBV5-6
size: -
J: TRBJ2-1
CDR3: CASSQPGQLAGGANEQFF
DNA: TGTGCCAGCAGCCAACCGGGCCAACTAGCGGGAGGAGCAAATGAGCAGTTCTTC

D: -
V: TRBV9
size: -
J: TRBJ2-7
CDR3: CASSVGRVGYEQYF
DNA: TGTGCCAGCAGCGTAGGCAGGGTCGGCTACGAGCAGTACTTC

D: -
V: TRBV5-1
size: -
J: TRBJ2-3
CDR3: CASSPQTSIPQYF
DNA: TGCGCCAGCAGCCCTCAGACTAGTATTCCGCAGTATTTT

D: TRBD2
V: TRBV30
size: -
J: TRBJ2-7
CDR3: CASETAGASEQYF
DNA: TGTGCCTCGGAGACGGCGGGAGCTAGCGAGCAGTACTTC

D: -
V: TRBV28
size: -
J: TRBJ2-7
CDR3: CASSFWSSYEQYF
DNA: TGTGCCAGCAGTTTCTGGAGCTCCTACGAGCAGTACTTC

D: -
V: TRBV6-5
size: once
J: TRBJ1-2
CDR3: CASSYSNRANGYTF
DNA: TGTGCCAGCAGTTACTCAAACAGGGCGAATGGCTACACCTTC

D: -
V: TRBV27
size: -
J: TRBJ1-1
CDR3: CASSPRDSWNTEAFF
DNA: TGTGCCAGCAGTCCTAGGGACTCCTGGAACACTGAAGCTTTCTTT

D: TRBD1
V: TRBV29-1
size: -
J: TRBJ1-1
CDR3: CSVTGTGGNTEAFF
DNA: TGCAGCGTGACCGGGACAGGGGGGAACACTGAAGCTTTCTTT

D: TRBD1
V: TRBV28
size: -
J: TRBJ2-1
CDR3: CASSQGASYNEQFF
DNA: TGTGCCAGCTCTCAGGGGGCCTCCTACAATGAGCAGTTCTTC

D: -
V: TRBV28
size: -
J: TRBJ2-7
CDR3: CASKQSSYEQYF
DNA: TGTGCCAGCAAACAGAGCTCCTACGAGCAGTACTTC

D: TRBD1
V: TRBV10-1
size: -
J: TRBJ2-7
CDR3: CASSPEVRDRSHEQYF
DNA: TGCGCCAGCAGTCCCGAGGTCCGGGACAGGTCCCACGAGCAGTACTTC

D: -
V: TRBV9
size: -
J: TRBJ2-1
CDR3: CASSGNEQFF
DNA: TGTGCCAGCTCAGGGAATGAGCAGTTCTTC

D: -
V: TRBV5-1
size: -
J: TRBJ2-5
CDR3: CASSLWGGSGQPQETQYF
DNA: TGCGCCAGCAGCTTGTGGGGGGGATCGGGACAACCTCAAGAGACCCAGTACTTC

D: TRBD1
V: TRBV28
size: -
J: TRBJ1-4
CDR3: CASSTGTVNEKLFF
DNA: TGTGCCAGCAGCACCGGGACAGTTAATGAAAAACTGTTTTTT

D: TRBD2
V: TRBV28
size: -
J: TRBJ2-3
CDR3: CASSLAGGADTQYF
DNA: TGTGCCAGCAGTTTAGCGGGAGGTGCAGATACGCAGTATTTT

D: TRBD2
V: TRBV5-6
size: -
J: TRBJ2-3
CDR3: CASSFGTSRTDTQYF
DNA: TGTGCCAGCAGCTTCGGGACTAGTCGTACAGATACGCAGTATTTT

D: -
V: TRBV11-2
size: -
J: TRBJ2-4
CDR3: CASSLDTRLRAKNIQYF
DNA: TGTGCCAGCAGCTTAGATACGCGCCTGCGAGCCAAAAACATTCAGTACTTC

D: TRBD2
V: TRBV7-2
size: few
J: TRBJ2-2
CDR3: CASSLLTAGGGELFF
DNA: TGTGCCAGCAGCTTACTTACAGCGGGGGGCGGGGAGCTGTTTTTT

D: TRBD1
V: TRBV6-1
size: few
J: TRBJ2-1
CDR3: CASSARPGTDNEQFF
DNA: TGTGCCAGCAGTGCCAGACCCGGGACAGACAATGAGCAGTTCTTC

D: TRBD2
V: TRBV18
size: -
J: TRBJ2-1
CDR3: CASSSTSGIGGEQFF
DNA: TGTGCCAGCTCATCGACTAGCGGGATAGGGGGTGAGCAGTTCTTC

D: TRBD2
V: TRBV15
size: -
J: TRBJ2-1
CDR3: CATSRDRLAGADNEQFF
DNA: TGTGCCACCAGCAGAGATCGTTTGGCGGGAGCTGACAATGAGCAGTTCTTC

D: TRBD1
V: TRBV5-1
size: -
J: TRBJ1-6
CDR3: CASSLADRGDSPLHF
DNA: TGCGCCAGCAGCTTGGCCGACAGGGGGGATTCACCCCTCCACTTT

D: TRBD2
V: TRBV5-1
size: -
J: TRBJ2-7
CDR3: CASSFGLGLLYEQYF
DNA: TGCGCCAGCAGCTTCGGACTAGGACTCCTCTACGAGCAGTACTTC

D: TRBD2
V: TRBV28
size: once
J: TRBJ2-3
CDR3: CASSFPSGRDTQYF
DNA: TGTGCCAGCAGTTTCCCTAGCGGGAGAGATACGCAGTATTTT

D: -
V: TRBV2
size: -
J: TRBJ1-4
CDR3: CASSLRVTNEKLFF
DNA: TGTGCCAGCAGTTTGAGAGTAACTAATGAAAAACTGTTTTTT

D: TRBD2
V: TRBV27
size: -
J: TRBJ2-7
CDR3: CASSLRSGGRYYEQYF
DNA: TGTGCCAGCAGTTTAAGGTCGGGGGGTAGGTACTACGAGCAGTACTTC

D: -
V: TRBV29-1
size: -
J: TRBJ1-4
CDR3: CSVEPVRGGEKLFF
DNA: TGCAGCGTTGAGCCCGTTCGGGGGGGTGAAAAACTGTTTTTT

D: -
V: TRBV6-5
size: -
J: TRBJ1-5
CDR3: CASSYQHYNQPQHF
DNA: TGTGCCAGCAGTTACCAACATTACAATCAGCCCCAGCATTTT

D: -
V: TRBV30
size: -
J: TRBJ2-5
CDR3: CAWSVGRQETQYF
DNA: TGTGCCTGGAGTGTTGGCAGACAAGAGACCCAGTACTTC

D: -
V: TRBV2
size: -
J: TRBJ1-2
CDR3: CASSEFQGQANYGYTF
DNA: TGTGCCAGCAGTGAATTTCAGGGCCAAGCTAACTATGGCTACACCTTC

D: -
V: TRBV11-2
size: -
J: TRBJ2-7
CDR3: CASSLGSASVWEQYF
DNA: TGTGCCAGCAGCTTAGGATCAGCAAGCGTGTGGGAGCAGTACTTC

D: TRBD1
V: TRBV2
size: -
J: TRBJ1-5
CDR3: CASSPSGQYSNQPQHF
DNA: TGTGCCAGCAGCCCATCGGGACAGTATAGCAATCAGCCCCAGCATTTT

D: -
V: TRBV5-6
size: -
J: TRBJ2-3
CDR3: CASSSLAKRGTDTQYF
DNA: TGTGCCAGCAGCTCCTTGGCAAAACGCGGGACAGATACGCAGTATTTT

D: TRBD2
V: TRBV9
size: -
J: TRBJ2-1
CDR3: CASSVGGRGRANEQFF
DNA: TGTGCCAGCAGCGTGGGAGGACGCGGGAGGGCCAATGAGCAGTTCTTC

D: TRBD1
V: TRBV19
size: -
J: TRBJ1-1
CDR3: CASWAPTGAPNTEAFF
DNA: TGTGCCAGTTGGGCCCCGACAGGGGCCCCAAACACTGAAGCTTTCTTT

D: -
V: TRBV6-5
size: -
J: TRBJ1-3
CDR3: CASSYFRVPGNTIYF
DNA: TGTGCCAGCAGTTACTTCAGGGTCCCCGGAAACACCATATATTTT

D: TRBD1
V: TRBV6-5
size: -
J: TRBJ2-5
CDR3: CASSRDRGLQETQYF
DNA: TGTGCCAGCAGCCGGGACAGGGGGCTCCAAGAGACCCAGTACTTC

D: TRBD2
V: TRBV6-1
size: -
J: TRBJ2-2
CDR3: CASRIGTTFTGELFF
DNA: TGTGCCAGCAGAATTGGGACTACCTTCACCGGGGAGCTGTTTTTT

D: -
V: TRBV25-1
size: once
J: TRBJ2-7
CDR3: CASSGLYEQYF
DNA: TGTGCCAGCAGTGGTTTATACGAGCAGTACTTC